One sample yielded the 5 T cell receptor beta chains listed below, sequenced in a study of response to subunit inactivated influenza vaccine. TCRdb re-analysed the RT-PCR reads in MiXCR, keeping a single row per CDR3 protein. This table holds under 550,000 distinct CDR3 sequences, roughly 7.9% found once. The sequences come from PBMCs from blood, collected 23 months after vaccination. The receptor source for this set is a man aged 50 to 69 who received an inactivated influenza vaccine.

The genes are TRBV4-3 and TRBJ1-2; a weak D match, TRBD1 (6 bases). Per germline, CDR1 LGHNA and CDR2 YSLEER. The CDR3 contains 14 residues. With 5 bases removed from V and 4 bases from J, the gap between germline ends came to 14 bases. The CDR3 spells CASSYYLGGYGYTF. The DNA for the CDR3 is TGCGCCAGCAGCTACTACTTAGGGGGCTATGGCTACACCTTC.

This clonotype has a handful of counts. The chain's CDR3 is CASSYTSGRFRETQYF. Here the CDR3 DNA reads TGTGCCAGCAGTTACACTAGCGGGAGGTTTAGAGAGACCCAGTACTTC. The chain recombines TRBV6-2 or TRBV6-3 with TRBJ2-5; 12 bases are shared with TRBD2. Germline V gives CDR1 MNHEY, CDR2 SVGEGT. V lost 2 bases to trimming and J lost 4 bases; unmatched junction nucleotides: 5. The CDR3 sequence is 16 residues long.

V gene TRBV20-1 combines with J gene TRBJ1-5; D remains ambiguous. CDR1 DFQATT and CDR2 SNEGSKA come from the germline V gene (reference sequence). The CDR3 runs to 16 residues. V was clipped by 5 bases and J by 0 bases, with 17 bases between them. The CDR3 DNA is TGCAGTGCTGTAGAAATAGGATTACCTAGCAATCAGCCCCAGCATTTT. It yields the protein CSAVEIGLPSNQPQHF.

This clonotype was seen a handful of times. For the CDR3, the DNA is TGTGCCACCAGCAGAGATCAGGGCAGCATGAACACTGAAGCTTTCTTT. Translated, it gives CATSRDQGSMNTEAFF. The V and J genes are TRBV15 and TRBJ1-1, with a possible D match to TRBD1 (5 bases). The CDR3 is 16 amino acids. V lost 0 bases and J lost 0, with 11 bases in between. The V gene's germline CDR1 is LNHNV and CDR2 YYDKDF (reference sequence).

This clonotype was recorded a few times. This sequence joins TRBV21-1 and TRBJ2-2; the DNA was not used to check the table's D call, TRBD1. TRBV21-1 is listed as a pseudogene. This CDR3 has 17 residues. The CDR3 is CASIWDRIISNTGELFF. The CDR3 nucleotides are TGTGCCAGCATTTGGGACAGGATAATTTCGAACACCGGGGAGCTGTTTTTT.